A single sample gave rise to the 25 T cell receptor beta chains below, sequenced in a study of T cell responses to AZD1222 COVID-19 vaccine. The protocol was immunoSEQ multiplex PCR, while the TCRdb copy is restricted to in-frame clones and leaves out a portion. The top ten hold approximately 2% of the sample, which has roughly 180,000 clones, about 91% seen once. The specimen comprised peripheral blood, sampled on day 0 of AZD1222 vaccination. These TCRs come from an adult in good health.

The rearrangement links TRBV29-1 to TRBJ2-7; D gene unclear. From germline, CDR1 is SQVTM and CDR2 ANQGSEA. Trimming left V 2 bases short and J 3 bases short, with 5 bases between. CDR3 length: 11 amino acids. CDR3 loop: CSVERGYEQYF. The CDR3 DNA is TGCAGCGTTGAACGCGGCTACGAGCAGTACTTC.

The rearrangement uses TRBV19 and TRBJ2-5; D assignment may be TRBD1 or TRBD2 (5 bases each). This CDR3 spans 15 amino acids. Trimming left V 3 bases short and J 0 bases short, with 11 bases between. Germline CDR1 and CDR2: LNHDA and SQIVND (reference sequence). The CDR3 region has the DNA TGTGCCAGTAGTATCCCGGGGACCTACCAAGAGACCCAGTACTTC. It yields the protein CASSIPGTYQETQYF.

This clone has a single count. The chain recombines TRBV28 with TRBJ1-3; the D is unclear. Trimming took 5 bases from V and 0 from J, leaving 14 bases between them. CDR1 is MDHEN, CDR2 SYDVKM, per germline. CDR3 length: 16 residues. The CDR3 sequence: CASSPPSGLSGNTIYF. As DNA, the CDR3 is TGTGCCAGCAGTCCTCCCTCGGGCCTCTCTGGAAACACCATATATTTT.

The chain joins TRBV18 to TRBJ2-7; possibly TRBD1 or TRBD2 for D (6 bases each). The CDR3 runs to 14 residues. The V end lost 3 bases, the J end lost 6 bases, and 15 bases lay between the germline ends. CDR1 KGHSH and CDR2 LQKENI come from the germline V gene. The CDR3 DNA sequence: TGTGCCAGCTCACCCCAAGGAGGGGGGAGCGAGCAGTACTTC. This encodes CASSPQGGGSEQYF.

The chain links TRBV13 to TRBJ2-7; D may be TRBD2 (5 bases). The CDR3 is 16 amino acids. Germline CDR1 and CDR2: PRHDT and FYEKMQ (reference sequence). Trimming took 5 bases from V and 3 from J, leaving 20 bases between them. The CDR3 is CASSLLGGSGFYEQYF. For the CDR3, the DNA is TGTGCCAGCAGCCTCCTCGGAGGTTCGGGATTCTACGAGCAGTACTTC.

The chain has TRBV15 and TRBJ1-5; D gene unclear. The germline V and J ends were trimmed by 8 bases and 0 bases, with 8 bases remaining between them. Germline V CDR1 and CDR2: LNHNV, YYDKDF (reference sequence). The CDR3 runs to 13 residues. CDR3 nucleotides: TGTGCCACCGCGGCGACTAGCAATCAGCCCCAGCATTTT. Protein sequence: CATAATSNQPQHF. Drawing the rest from reference TRBV15 and TRBJ1-5, the complete variable domain is DAMVIQNPRYQVTQFGKPVTLSCSQTLNHNVMYWYQQKSSQAPKLLFHYYDKDFNNEADTPDNFQSRRPNTSFCFLDIRSPGLGDTAMYLCATAATSNQPQHFGDGTRLSIL.

The chain recombines TRBV11-2 with TRBJ2-5; tentative D call: TRBD2 (6 bases). CDR1 and CDR2 (germline): SGHAT, FQNNGV. The CDR3 loop spans 15 amino acids. Trimming took 2 bases from V and 5 from J, leaving 15 bases between them. CDR3 DNA: TGTGCCAGCAGCTTAAACCCGAGCCGGGGGGAGACCCAGTACTTC. As protein: CASSLNPSRGETQYF.

CDR3 nucleotide sequence: TGTGCCAGCAGTTACAGGGGAAGCTCTGGAAACACCATATATTTT. This encodes CASSYRGSSGNTIYF. The chain joins TRBV6-5 to TRBJ1-3; weak D call: TRBD1 (5 bases). V lost 2 bases, J lost 0 bases, and 8 bases lay in between. This CDR3 region has 15 residues. Germline assignment: CDR1 MNHEY and CDR2 SVGAGI.

J is TRBJ2-3 and V is TRBV7-8; the D is unclear. The length of the CDR3 is 16 residues. V was shortened by 2 bases and J by 0 bases, with 12 bases between the two germline ends. The V gene's germline CDR1 is SGHVS and CDR2 FQNEAQ. The CDR3 DNA is TGTGCCAGCAGCTTACCTTTAGACTCTAGCACAGATACGCAGTATTTT. It yields the protein CASSLPLDSSTDTQYF.

The genes are TRBV6-5 and TRBJ1-2; TRBD1 matches at 8 bases. The V gene end was trimmed by 4 bases and the J gene end by 5 bases; junction bases not matched to a gene: 6. CDR3 length: 14 residues. The germline V gene encodes CDR1 MNHEY and CDR2 SVGAGI. Here the CDR3 DNA reads TGTGCCAGCAGTTCGAGAGACAGGGGTTATGGCTACACCTTC. It is translated as CASSSRDRGYGYTF.

Turning to this clone: Distinct nucleotide sequences in the sample also encode this CDR3. The chain has TRBV20-1 and TRBJ2-7; D is undetermined. Trimming shortened V by 3 bases and J by 0 bases, and 6 bases separated the two germline ends. Germline CDR1 and CDR2: DFQATT and SNEGSKA (reference sequence). CDR3 length equals 12 residues. The chain's CDR3 is CSASLSSYEQYF. DNA for the CDR3: TGCAGTGCTAGTCTATCCTCCTACGAGCAGTACTTC.

Notes on this clone: Germline and junction disagree at one end, which may indicate a read error. The chain carries TRBV7-7 and TRBJ2-3; 10 nucleotides match TRBD2. The CDR3 is made up of 16 amino acids. From germline, CDR1 is SSHAT and CDR2 FNYEAQ (reference sequence). DNA of the CDR3: TGTGCTAGCAGCCCAGCTAGCGGGGGCTCCCCCGATACGCAGTATTTT. Translated, it gives CASSPASGGSPDTQYF.

This clone was seen just once. The chain uses TRBV5-1 and TRBJ2-1; TRBD2 matches 9 bases. From germline, CDR1 is SGHRS and CDR2 YFSETQ. Trimming at V came to 4 bases and at J to 7 bases, leaving 9 bases not matched to a gene. The CDR3 has 15 amino acids. The CDR3: CASSIEAGGWNEQFF. In DNA form, the CDR3 reads TGCGCCAGCAGCATAGAAGCGGGAGGATGGAATGAGCAGTTCTTC.

The rearrangement joins TRBV5-1 to TRBJ2-3; no clear D gene. Germline V CDR1 and CDR2: SGHRS, YFSETQ. The CDR3 contains 15 residues. V was trimmed by 3 bases and J by 3 bases, leaving 14 bases between them. CDR3 amino acids: CASSSSAARTDTQYF. In nucleotides, the CDR3 is TGCGCCAGCAGCTCTTCTGCGGCCAGGACAGATACGCAGTATTTT.

Here the CDR3 reads CASRPGQIYGYTF. CDR3 DNA sequence: TGTGCCAGCAGACCCGGACAAATCTATGGCTACACCTTC. V usage is TRBV28 and J usage is TRBJ1-2; TRBD1 is a possible D gene (5 bases). Germline assignment: CDR1 MDHEN and CDR2 SYDVKM. CDR3 length: 13 residues. Trimming pared 6 bases from V and 4 bases from J, leaving 12 bases between.

The chain recombines TRBV18 with TRBJ1-3; 7 bases fit TRBD1. The CDR3 has 14 amino acids. The V segment lost 8 bases and the J segment 3 bases; nucleotides outside the gene matches: 7. Germline CDR1 and CDR2: KGHSH and LQKENI. CDR3 amino acids: CASEQGRGGNTIYF. In DNA, the CDR3 is TGTGCCAGCGAACAGGGGCGAGGTGGAAACACCATATATTTT.

J is TRBJ1-5 and V is TRBV7-2, with 9 bases matching TRBD1. The length of the CDR3 is 14 residues. In germline, CDR1 is SGHTA, CDR2 FQGNSA. Germline trimming cut 4 bases from V and 4 bases from J; bases unmatched to any gene: 2. The CDR3 DNA sequence: TGTGCCAGCAGCTCCGGACAGGGGAATCAGCCCCAGCATTTT. It encodes CASSSGQGNQPQHF.

This clone was seen a handful of times. The rearrangement uses TRBV28 and TRBJ2-7; TRBD2 might be the D (5 bases). CDR1 is MDHEN, CDR2 SYDVKM, per germline. CDR3 size: 15 residues. The V end was cut by 1 base, the J end by 4 bases, with 14 bases between. The CDR3 coding sequence is TGTGCCAGCAGTTTATTTCGGGAAATGGCATACGAGCAGTACTTC. Encoded protein: CASSLFREMAYEQYF.

The J gene is TRBJ1-3, the V gene TRBV27; no clear D. This CDR3 contains 13 residues. Germline CDR1 and CDR2: MNHEY and SMNVEV (reference sequence). V was pared by 4 bases and J by 0 bases, with 4 bases between. This CDR3 is CASSSSSGNTIYF. The CDR3, as DNA: TGTGCCAGCAGTTCATCCTCTGGAAACACCATATATTTT.

The gene calls are TRBV3-1 (or the pseudogene TRBV3-2) and TRBJ1-2; perhaps TRBD1 as D (6 bases). Germline assignment: CDR1 LGHDT and CDR2 YNNKEL (reference sequence). Trimming took off 3 bases at V and 6 bases at J, with 11 bases between the two ends. The CDR3 is made up of 13 amino acids. The CDR3 coding sequence is TGTGCCAGCAGCCAGAACAGGGCCCATGGCTACACCTTC. As protein: CASSQNRAHGYTF.

This chain links TRBV2 with TRBJ2-3; D unclear. Germline loops: CDR1 SNHLY, CDR2 FYNNEI. The length of the CDR3 is 16 residues. Trimming removed 1 base from V and 1 base from J, with 12 bases in between. Written as DNA, the CDR3 is TGTGCCAGCAGTGAAGGGAGCCTAGACGGCACAGATACGCAGTATTTT. This translates into CASSEGSLDGTDTQYF.

The CDR3 DNA follows: TGTGCCATCAGTGTCCCGGCGGGACAGGGGAAGCGTGAAGCTTTCTTT. This encodes CAISVPAGQGKREAFF. The gene calls are TRBV10-3 and TRBJ1-1; 10 bases are shared with TRBD1. There are 16 residues in the CDR3. The V gene's germline CDR1 is ENHRY and CDR2 SYGVKD. The J segment lost 7 bases and the V segment lost 4 bases, leaving 12 bases of the junction unmatched.

CDR3 protein: CSVDTGSYEQYF. In nucleotides, the CDR3 is TGCAGCGTTGATACAGGGTCCTACGAGCAGTACTTC. The genes are TRBV29-1 and TRBJ2-7; tentatively, D is TRBD1 (6 bases). This CDR3 is 12 amino acids long. The germline V gene encodes CDR1 SQVTM and CDR2 ANQGSEA. The V gene lost 3 bases and the J gene lost 1 base, with 7 bases spanning the gap.

This sequence joins TRBV28 and TRBJ1-5; 7 positions agree with TRBD1. Trimming took 6 bases from V and 4 from J; bases not matched to a gene: 9. Germline V gene data show CDR1 as MDHEN and CDR2 as SYDVKM. This CDR3 has 15 residues. The CDR3 protein is CASSERGQVNQPQHF. The CDR3 DNA is TGTGCCAGCAGCGAGAGGGGGCAAGTTAATCAGCCCCAGCATTTT.

The chain is built from TRBV19 and TRBJ2-5, with TRBD1 as a possible D gene (6 bases). The germline V gene has CDR1 LNHDA and CDR2 SQIVND (reference sequence). The CDR3 length is 13 residues. V was pared by 7 bases and J by 2 bases, with 11 bases between. CDR3 amino acids: CASTRQGQETQYF. The CDR3, as DNA: TGTGCCAGTACCCGCCAGGGGCAAGAGACCCAGTACTTC.